A selection of T cell receptor beta chains follows, all from one sample in a study of identifying expanded T cells in peripheral blood. Using immunoSEQ multiplex PCR, the repertoire was profiled, and TCRdb retains in-frame clones only, with some absent. The table shows 50,000 to 70,000 clones, with more than 75% occurring only once. The sample was blood. The origin of the receptors is a person aged 18 to 75 in good health. CDR3s leave out the opening cysteine and the closing phenylalanine or tryptophan.

V,J,CDR3
TRBV7-8,TRBJ2-5,ASSPPVGVQETQY
TRBV10-3,TRBJ1-6,AISGSNSPLH
TRBV4-2,TRBJ2-2,ASSPQGGTSGTGELF
TRBV6-5,TRBJ2-5,ASSFRQSQYETQY
TRBV19,TRBJ2-6,ASIPTSSGANVLT
TRBV5-1,TRBJ2-7,ASSRLRFDGRDGYEQY
TRBV6-5,TRBJ1-2,ASFTGDRANYGYT
TRBV29-1,TRBJ2-4,SVGQGSAKNIQY
TRBV28,TRBJ2-3,ASSSPRSTDTQY
TRBV9,TRBJ1-4,ASSVAGTGQEKLF
TRBV7-3,TRBJ2-5,ASSLGSVGQETQY
TRBV28,TRBJ2-6,ASSLGGLSGANVLT
TRBV6-1,TRBJ2-1,ASSEAPGDYNEQF
TRBV2,TRBJ2-7,ASSVETGGDEQY
TRBV27,TRBJ2-1,ASSPLRGSSYNEQF
TRBV28,TRBJ2-7,ASRLMRDYEQY
TRBV6-4,TRBJ2-6,ASSDGGANVLT
TRBV30,TRBJ2-1,AWRALGTDHNEQF
TRBV5-1,TRBJ2-3,ASRSSGTSTDTQY
TRBV5-1,TRBJ2-2,ASSLEAWDRDYYSNTGELF
TRBV4-2,TRBJ2-7,ASSRNDRGDEQY
TRBV7-2,TRBJ2-7,ASSLGTYEQY